This T cell receptor beta chain came from a study of identical twins. MiXCR, run by TCRdb on the 5' RACE reads, gives a single entry per CDR3 protein. The sample yields about 570,000 distinct CDR3 sequences, just under 10% seen once. Study findings and constraints: Low generation-probability sequences were in excess among twin-shared out-of-frame alpha sequences. The models systematically underestimated how much out-of-frame TCR alpha was shared in monozygotic twins.

This CDR3 region has 17 residues. Trimming left V 4 bases short and J 2 bases short, with 20 bases between. CDR1 is MGHRA, CDR2 YSYEKL, per germline. This clonotype came up once. Its antigen is not known. This may be a read error: a much more frequent sequence differs by one nucleotide. The same sample was also used in a study of yellow fever vaccine responses in identical twins.

The specimen was PBMCs. This chain links TRBV4-1 with TRBJ2-5, with a weak D call TRBD2 (7 bases). This sequence was found in a woman younger than 30 in good health. The CDR3 loop reads CASSLRVGGTKQETQYF. CDR3 nucleotides: TGCGCCAGCAGCCTACGAGTAGGGGGGACTAAGCAAGAGACCCAGTACTTC.